This T cell receptor (beta chain) was profiled in a study of immune characterization of retroperitoneal liposarcoma. This clonotype was counted once. V dropped 5 bases and J dropped 0; count of bases not matched to a gene: 8. This CDR3 is 17 amino acids long. The germline V gene encodes CDR1 SGHTA and CDR2 FQGTGA. Each CDR3 protein gets one entry after TCRdb re-called the PCR reads with MiXCR. The sample yields about 1,700 distinct CDR3 sequences, about 42% seen once. The chain is built from TRBV7-3 and TRBJ2-3; 10 positions agree with TRBD2. The sample consisted of tumor tissue. The receptor's source is a female donor with retroperitoneal liposarcoma. CDR3 nucleotides: TGTGCCAGCAGCAAAGTAGCGGGGGGACCTAGCACAGATACGCAGTATTTT. It is translated as CASSKVAGGPSTDTQYF.